The entry below describes one TCR beta chain. Its cognate antigen is unknown. The entry originates in a study of shared clonotypes between healthy human individuals. Germline V CDR1 and CDR2: MGHRA, YSYEKL. V was pared by 1 base and J by 7 bases, with 16 bases between. The CDR3 has 15 residues. Whole-study findings and limits: Roughly 5% of naive CD4 clonotypes were common to a few donors. Naive subsets generally had larger estimated richness than memory subsets.

Clones were sequenced by immunoSEQ multiplex PCR, and TCRdb holds only the in-frame ones, with some missing. The sample has around 340,000 clones, over 70% seen once; the top ten hold over 9.5%. Sequenced: memory CD4+ T cells sorted from blood. Subset denoted: CD45RA-negative fraction. This TCR came from a man aged 25 to 45 in good health. The J gene is TRBJ1-1, the V gene TRBV4-1; perhaps TRBD1 as D (6 bases). This CDR3 is CASSQVRRQAREAFF. The CDR3 coding sequence is TGCGCCAGCAGCCAAGTCCGGCGACAGGCTCGTGAAGCTTTCTTT.